This passage covers 23 T cell receptor beta chains from one sample sequenced in a study of blood T cells in healthy people across ages. Combining a sample-barcoded 5' primer with a J-beta primer mix, a second PCR ran for 7 to 11 cycles. TCRdb itself ran the 5' RACE reads through MiXCR, one entry per CDR3 protein. The sample carries about 760,000 distinct CDR3 sequences, about 61% recorded once. Sequenced: blood. The receptors were gathered from a man between 35 and 55 years old in good health.

The chain recombines TRBV5-1 with TRBJ1-5; 9 bases match TRBD1. The CDR3 covers 16 residues. V shed 4 bases and J 6 bases; nucleotides not matched to a gene: 11. Germline V gene lookup returns CDR1 SGHRS and CDR2 YFSETQ. The CDR3 DNA reads as TGCGCCAGCAGCCCCGGGACAGGGCTGAGGAGTCAGCCCCAGCATTTT. It encodes CASSPGTGLRSQPQHF.

The gene calls are TRBV2 and TRBJ2-1; TRBD1 matches at 8 bases. This CDR3 is 15 amino acids long. Trimming removed 5 bases from V and 2 bases from J; junction bases left unmatched: 5. In germline, CDR1 is SNHLY, CDR2 FYNNEI. The CDR3: CASSLQGVTYNEQFF. Written as DNA, the CDR3 is TGTGCCAGCAGTCTACAGGGGGTAACCTACAATGAGCAGTTCTTC.

The V call is TRBV20-1, the J call TRBJ2-4; D is unresolved. The germline V and J ends were trimmed by 0 bases and 3 bases, with 15 bases remaining between them. This CDR3 contains 16 residues. The germline V gene encodes CDR1 DFQATT and CDR2 SNEGSKA (reference sequence). The CDR3 DNA is TGCAGTGCTAGAGATGGTGCCCCAGTGGGCAAAAACATTCAGTACTTC. It specifies CSARDGAPVGKNIQYF.

The chain carries TRBV27 and TRBJ2-1; TRBD2 is a possible D gene (5 bases). This CDR3 contains 16 residues. The V gene lost 6 bases and the J gene lost 4 bases, with 19 bases spanning the gap. Germline values: CDR1 MNHEY, CDR2 SMNVEV (reference sequence). The CDR3 region is CASSPLLGDNYNEQFF. CDR3 DNA sequence: TGTGCCAGCAGCCCCCTTCTGGGAGACAATTACAATGAGCAGTTCTTC.

This clonotype was seen only a few times. The chain employs TRBV6-5 and TRBJ2-1, with 12 bases identical to TRBD2. This CDR3 contains 20 residues. Germline V gene lookup returns CDR1 MNHEY and CDR2 SVGAGI. J lost 7 bases, V lost 4 bases, and 20 bases had no gene match. For the CDR3, the DNA is TGTGCCAGCAGTTCGAGACTAGCGGGGGATCCCCGGGGAATCGGTAATGAGCAGTTCTTC. Translated: CASSSRLAGDPRGIGNEQFF.

V usage is TRBV6-2 or TRBV6-3 and J usage is TRBJ2-5; 7 bases line up with TRBD1. The V gene end was trimmed by 6 bases and the J gene end by 2 bases; junction bases not matched to a gene: 9. Germline CDR1 reads MNHEY; CDR2 reads SVGEGT. This CDR3 is built from 15 residues. The CDR3, as DNA: TGTGCCAGCAGCCGAACCGGGACAGCTCAAGAGACCCAGTACTTC. Translation gives CASSRTGTAQETQYF.

The V call is TRBV7-9, the J call TRBJ1-2, with D unresolved. CDR3 length: 16 amino acids. The V gene's germline CDR1 is SEHNR and CDR2 FQNEAQ (reference sequence). Trimming removed 4 bases from V and 1 base from J, with 16 bases in between. The CDR3, as DNA: TGTGCCAGCAGCTCATTGAATCAAGCACTTAACTATGGCTACACCTTC. Protein product: CASSSLNQALNYGYTF.

A remark on this clonotype: One end of the junction does not line up with germline, which may come from a read error. The chain links TRBV6-1 to TRBJ2-6; possible D gene TRBD1, 6 bases. Germline V CDR1 and CDR2: MNHNS, SASEGT. This CDR3 region has 16 residues. The CDR3 loop is CASRGLPFSGANVLTF. CDR3 in DNA: TGCGCCAGCAGGGGATTGCCTTTCTCTGGGGCCAACGTCCTGACTTTC.

The CDR3 loop reads CASSLWGQGAIESEAFF. The CDR3 DNA is TGTGCCAGCAGCTTATGGGGACAGGGGGCAATCGAGTCCGAAGCTTTCTTT. This rearrangement joins TRBV7-3 to TRBJ1-1, with 12 bases fitting TRBD1. J gave up 8 bases and V 2 bases, and 12 bases lay outside the gene matches. This CDR3 spans 17 amino acids. Germline CDR1 is SGHTA and CDR2 is FQGTGA. Full variable domain (rest looked up from reference TRBV7-3 and TRBJ1-1): GAGVSQTPSNKVTEKGKYVELRCDPISGHTALYWYRQSLGQGPEFLIYFQGTGAADDSGLPNDRFFAVRPEGSVSTLKIQRTERGDSAVYLCASSLWGQGAIESEAFFGQGTRLTVV.

This sequence joins TRBV7-9 and TRBJ2-3; 13 bases agree with TRBD2. This CDR3 has 16 amino acids. The germline V gene has CDR1 SEHNR and CDR2 FQNEAQ (reference sequence). Trimming cost V 5 bases and J 5 bases; bases outside gene matches: 7. CDR3 amino acids: CASSRGLAGVEDTQYF. DNA for the CDR3: TGTGCCAGCAGCCGCGGACTAGCGGGGGTCGAAGATACGCAGTATTTT.

This chain connects TRBV27 to TRBJ2-5; D remains unclear. This CDR3 has 15 residues. V was trimmed by 8 bases and J by 3 bases, leaving 19 bases between them. The germline V gene has CDR1 MNHEY and CDR2 SMNVEV (reference sequence). The CDR3 sequence is CASPPLAGAKETQYF. The CDR3 coding sequence is TGTGCCAGCCCGCCCTTGGCAGGAGCAAAAGAGACCCAGTACTTC.

The rearrangement uses TRBV6-6 and TRBJ2-4; 10 nucleotides match TRBD1. The J call may be faulty, since TRBJ2-7 better matches the DNA end. CDR1 MNHNY and CDR2 SVGAGI come from the germline V gene (reference sequence). The CDR3 runs to 16 residues. As DNA, the CDR3 is TGTGCCAGCAGTTACTCGAGGGACAGGGGAAAATACGAGCAGTACTTC. It yields the protein CASSYSRDRGKYEQYF.

This clonotype occurred many times. V is TRBV7-2 and J is TRBJ2-3; a weak D match, TRBD2 (6 bases). CDR3 size: 17 residues. The germline CDR1 and CDR2 sequences are SGHTA and FQGNSA. Trimming pared 2 bases from V and 2 bases from J, leaving 17 bases between. This CDR3 is CASSLSSRGGITDTQYF. The CDR3 bases are TGTGCCAGCAGCTTAAGTTCGAGGGGAGGAATCACAGATACGCAGTATTTT.

The chain joins TRBV10-3 to TRBJ2-7; D ambiguous. CDR3 length equals 14 residues. Germline loops: CDR1 ENHRY, CDR2 SYGVKD. V was cut by 4 bases and J by 2 bases, with 12 bases left in between. Written as DNA, the CDR3 is TGTGCCATCAGTGCTTGGCCCTCTACCTACGAGCAGTACTTC. Protein: CAISAWPSTYEQYF.

The rearrangement uses TRBV4-1 and TRBJ2-1; TRBD1 is a possible D gene (6 bases). The CDR3 consists of 15 residues. In germline, CDR1 is MGHRA, CDR2 YSYEKL. V lost 1 base, J lost 9 bases, and 16 bases lay in between. CDR3 amino acids: CASSQAAQGIGEQFF. The CDR3 coding sequence is TGCGCCAGCAGCCAAGCAGCACAGGGAATTGGTGAGCAGTTCTTC.

To note about this clonotype: The junction departs from germline at one end; a sequencing error may be responsible. CDR3 coding DNA: TGTGCCAGCAGTATATCTAGCGGGGATGTGGTTACGCAGTATTTT. It yields the protein CASSISSGDVVTQYF. The genes are TRBV27 and TRBJ2-3; 9 bases match TRBD2. The CDR3 runs to 15 residues. Germline V gene lookup returns CDR1 MNHEY and CDR2 SMNVEV (reference sequence).

The CDR3 DNA reads TGTGCCAGCAGCCAAGAAGGGGGCTGGGCTGAAGCTTTCTTT. Protein product: CASSQEGGWAEAFF. The chain is built from TRBV3-1 and TRBJ1-1, with TRBD1 matching over 7 bases. This CDR3 is 14 amino acids long. J lost 6 bases, V lost 0 bases, and 4 bases had no gene match. Germline CDR1 is LGHDT and CDR2 is YNNKEL (reference sequence). The full variable domain, completed using reference TRBV3-1 and TRBJ1-1, is DTAVSQTPKYLVTQMGNDKSIKCEQNLGHDTMYWYKQDSKKFLKIMFSYNNKELIINETVPNRFSPKSPDKAHLNLHINSLELGDSAVYFCASSQEGGWAEAFFGQGTRLTVV.

The V call is TRBV27, the J call TRBJ2-1, with D maybe TRBD1 (5 bases). Trimming removed 7 bases from V and 5 bases from J, with 12 bases in between. In germline, CDR1 is MNHEY, CDR2 SMNVEV (reference sequence). There are 13 residues in the CDR3. The CDR3 DNA follows: TGTGCCAGCACCACGGACACTCACAATGAGCAGTTCTTC. It yields the protein CASTTDTHNEQFF.

This clonotype was seen a few times. This CDR3 reads CASSVSFLQETQYF. The DNA for the CDR3 is TGTGCCAGCAGTGTCTCCTTCCTCCAAGAGACCCAGTACTTC. The rearrangement joins TRBV2 to TRBJ2-5; no reliable D call. V was clipped by 4 bases and J by 1 base, with 10 bases between them. The V gene's germline CDR1 is SNHLY and CDR2 FYNNEI. The CDR3 covers 14 residues.

CDR3: CASSFSYSGFTYEQYF. The CDR3 nucleotides read TGTGCCAGCAGTTTTAGTTACAGCGGTTTCACCTACGAGCAGTACTTC. This chain links TRBV28 with TRBJ2-7, with a weak D call TRBD2 (5 bases). The CDR3 runs to 16 residues. With 3 bases removed from V and 2 bases from J, the gap between germline ends came to 17 bases. Germline V gene lookup returns CDR1 MDHEN and CDR2 SYDVKM.

This chain joins TRBV11-3 and TRBJ2-3, with D possibly being TRBD2 (6 bases). Germline lookup yields CDR1 SGHNT and CDR2 YENEEA. V was pared by 6 bases and J by 2 bases, with 12 bases between. The CDR3 runs to 14 residues. CDR3 sequence reads: CASRPTRDTDTQYF. As DNA, the CDR3 is TGTGCCAGCAGACCGACTAGAGACACAGATACGCAGTATTTT.

J is TRBJ1-2 and V is TRBV7-9; no clear D. The germline V gene encodes CDR1 SEHNR and CDR2 FQNEAQ (reference sequence). The CDR3 contains 15 residues. V lost 7 bases and J lost 2, with 17 bases in between. CDR3 in amino acids: CASNQDGDTNYGYTF. CDR3 nucleotide sequence: TGTGCCAGCAACCAAGACGGAGATACAAACTATGGCTACACCTTC. The variable domain in full, completed from reference TRBV7-9 and TRBJ1-2, reads DTGVSQNPRHKITKRGQNVTFRCDPISEHNRLYWYRQTLGQGPEFLTYFQNEAQLEKSRLLSDRFSAERPKGSFSTLEIQRTEQGDSAMYLCASNQDGDTNYGYTFGSGTRLTVV.

The V call is TRBV5-6, the J call TRBJ1-1; a weak D match, TRBD1 (5 bases). V shed 3 bases and J shed 6 bases, with 21 bases lying between them. The V gene's germline CDR1 is SGHDT and CDR2 YYEEEE. The CDR3 runs 16 residues. The CDR3 region has the DNA TGTGCCAGCAGCTCCCAGTGGGACCTCGGCGTTTCTGAAGCTTTCTTT. Its translation: CASSSQWDLGVSEAFF.